This TCR beta chain was recovered during a study of long-term antiretroviral therapy in people with HIV. Study results and limitations: Clonotypes expanded prior to ART showed repertoire dominance at all sampled time points. Gathering of blood took place between about 2004 and 2018, possibly under older ART regimens. Diversity rose after ART but stayed below transplant donor controls.

A v3.0 immunoSEQ assay was performed at survey level. Profiling relied on immunoSEQ multiplex PCR, and the TCRdb table lists in-frame clones only, not all of them. Here the sample spans about 22,000 clones, roughly 85% being singletons. Germline CDR1 is SEHNR and CDR2 is FQNEAQ (reference sequence). V lost 4 bases and J lost 6; bases outside the gene matches: 3. The CDR3 consists of 12 residues. Specimens held about 0.9-11 million cryopreserved PBMC prior to DNA extraction. As to this clone: Its specificity is not known.

The V and J genes are TRBV7-9 and TRBJ2-7, with 7 bases lining up with TRBD1. Sequences were derived from unsorted PBMCs, sampled 1.2 years after starting antiretroviral therapy. The sequence was collected from a woman in her thirties or forties with HIV. DNA for the CDR3: TGTGCCAGCAGCTCCGGGACAGCCGAGCAGTACTTC. This encodes CASSSGTAEQYF.